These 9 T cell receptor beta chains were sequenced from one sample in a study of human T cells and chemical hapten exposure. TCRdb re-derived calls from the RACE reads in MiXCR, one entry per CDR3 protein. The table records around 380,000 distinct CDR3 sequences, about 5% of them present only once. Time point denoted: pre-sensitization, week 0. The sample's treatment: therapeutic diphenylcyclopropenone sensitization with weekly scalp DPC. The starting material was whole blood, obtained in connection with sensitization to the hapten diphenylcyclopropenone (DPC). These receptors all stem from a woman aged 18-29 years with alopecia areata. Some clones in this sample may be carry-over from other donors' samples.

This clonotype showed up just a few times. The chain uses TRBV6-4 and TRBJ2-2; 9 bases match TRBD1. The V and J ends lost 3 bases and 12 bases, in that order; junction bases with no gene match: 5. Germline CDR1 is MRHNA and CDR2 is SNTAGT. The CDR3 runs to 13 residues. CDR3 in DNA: TGTGCCAGCAGTGAAGCCGGGACAGGGAAGCTGTTTTTT. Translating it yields CASSEAGTGKLFF.

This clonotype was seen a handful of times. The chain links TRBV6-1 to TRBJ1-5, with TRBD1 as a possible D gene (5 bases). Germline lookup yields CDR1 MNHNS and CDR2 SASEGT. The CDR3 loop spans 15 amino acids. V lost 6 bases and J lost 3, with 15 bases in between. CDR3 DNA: TGTGCCAGCAGCCTCGCCGGGGCCCCCAATCAGCCCCAGCATTTT. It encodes CASSLAGAPNQPQHF.

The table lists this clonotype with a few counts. The CDR3, as DNA: TGCGCCAGCAGCCAAGGGACTCGATCCGGGAGGGATACTGAAGCTTTCTTT. Encoded protein: CASSQGTRSGRDTEAFF. The J gene is TRBJ1-1, the V gene TRBV4-3; D is undetermined. The CDR3 is 17 amino acids. Trimming shortened V by 1 base and J by 5 bases, and 20 bases separated the two germline ends. Germline loops: CDR1 LGHNA, CDR2 YSLEER.

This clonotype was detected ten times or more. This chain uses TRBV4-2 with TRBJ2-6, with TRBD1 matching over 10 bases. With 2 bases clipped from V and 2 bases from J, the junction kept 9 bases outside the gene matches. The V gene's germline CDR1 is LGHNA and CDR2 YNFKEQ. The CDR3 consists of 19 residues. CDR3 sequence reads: CASSQTTGGIRTGANVLTF. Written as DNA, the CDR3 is TGTGCCAGCAGCCAAACGACAGGGGGCATAAGAACTGGGGCCAACGTCCTGACTTTC.

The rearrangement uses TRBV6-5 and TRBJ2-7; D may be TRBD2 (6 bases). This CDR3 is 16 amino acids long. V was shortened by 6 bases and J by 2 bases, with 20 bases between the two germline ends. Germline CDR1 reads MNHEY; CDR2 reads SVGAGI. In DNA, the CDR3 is TGTGCCAGCAGCCTCCTCCGACTAGGGGCACCCTACGAGCAGTACTTC. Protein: CASSLLRLGAPYEQYF.

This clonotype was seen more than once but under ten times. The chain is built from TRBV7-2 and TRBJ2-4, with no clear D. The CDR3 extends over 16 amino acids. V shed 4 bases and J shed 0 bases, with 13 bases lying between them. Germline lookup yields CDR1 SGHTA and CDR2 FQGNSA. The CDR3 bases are TGTGCCAGCAGCTCCTTCCTGGGCTTAGCCAAAAACATTCAGTACTTC. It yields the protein CASSSFLGLAKNIQYF.

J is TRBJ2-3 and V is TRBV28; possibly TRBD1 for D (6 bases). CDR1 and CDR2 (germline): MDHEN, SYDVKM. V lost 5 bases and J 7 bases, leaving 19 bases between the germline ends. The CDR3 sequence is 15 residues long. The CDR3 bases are TGTGCCAGCAGTCTGGGCACAGGGATTATGAATACGCAGTATTTT. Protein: CASSLGTGIMNTQYF.

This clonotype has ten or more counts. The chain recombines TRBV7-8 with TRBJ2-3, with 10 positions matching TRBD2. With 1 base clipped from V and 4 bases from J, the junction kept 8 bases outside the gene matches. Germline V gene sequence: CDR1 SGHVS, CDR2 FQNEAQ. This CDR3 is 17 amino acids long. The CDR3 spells CASSLGFLAGAPDTQYF. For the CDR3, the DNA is TGTGCCAGCAGCTTAGGGTTCCTAGCGGGGGCCCCAGATACGCAGTATTTT.

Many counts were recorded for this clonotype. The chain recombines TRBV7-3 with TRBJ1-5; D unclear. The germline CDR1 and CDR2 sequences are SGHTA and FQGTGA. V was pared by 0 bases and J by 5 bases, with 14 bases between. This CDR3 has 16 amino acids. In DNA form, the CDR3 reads TGTGCCAGCAGCTTAACGTGGGGAGGTGAGGATCAGCCCCAGCATTTT. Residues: CASSLTWGGEDQPQHF.